This T cell receptor beta chain stems from a study of T cell changes during pregnancy in multiple sclerosis. Method: immunoSEQ multiplex PCR; TCRdb's copy keeps in-frame clones and lacks some. The data show approximately 120,000 clones, around 95% seen once. The TCR sequence derives from a female donor with multiple sclerosis, enrolled in a pregnancy study. This specimen was peripheral blood, taken after pregnancy.

As DNA, the CDR3 is TGCAGCGTTGTAGGGACAGGGGATAGTCGCTGGAACCAAGAGACCCAGTACTTC. Protein sequence: CSVVGTGDSRWNQETQYF. The genes are TRBV29-1 and TRBJ2-5; 10 bases are a match to TRBD1. Germline trimming cut 4 bases from V and 0 bases from J; bases unmatched to any gene: 14. Germline loops: CDR1 SQVTM, CDR2 ANQGSEA. CDR3 size: 18 residues.